This T cell receptor beta chain was obtained from a study of shared clonotypes between healthy human individuals. This clone was counted a single time. Germline loops: CDR1 MDHEN, CDR2 SYDVKM. The CDR3 has 14 amino acids. Trimming cost V 6 bases and J 3 bases; bases outside gene matches: 8. Assay used: immunoSEQ multiplex PCR; TCRdb lists only in-frame clones, some missing. This sample has fewer than 650,000 clones, with 75% to 85% found just once. Sequenced input: PBMCs. V is TRBV28 and J is TRBJ2-7, with 7 positions matching TRBD1. The receptor was derived from a woman aged 35 to 49 in good health. Some clones in this sample may be carry-over from other donors' samples. The CDR3 DNA follows: TGTGCCAGCAGAGCGCAGGGGGTACGCTACGAGCAGTACTTC. Encoded protein: CASRAQGVRYEQYF.